This entry features one T cell receptor (beta chain) sequence. Method: immunoSEQ multiplex PCR; TCRdb's copy keeps in-frame clones and lacks some. This table holds approximately 70,000 clones, 85% to 95% found once. Resected material from corrective heart surgery provided the thymus tissue analysed. This sample stems from a study of human thymus T cells. CDR3 size: 17 residues. CDR1 and CDR2 (germline): MDHEN, SYDVKM. V shed 4 bases and J 3 bases; nucleotides not matched to a gene: 12. Sequencing was performed on thymus tissue. This chain connects TRBV28 to TRBJ2-7; 10 bases fit TRBD2. The TCR originated in a girl in the first two years of life with a congenital heart defect but otherwise immunologically healthy. CDR3 nucleotides: TGTGCCAGCAGTTCACCCCGTAGCGGGAGGAACCACTACGAGCAGTACTTC. Its translation is CASSSPRSGRNHYEQYF.